This T cell receptor (beta chain) was captured in a study of cytomegalovirus exposure and HLA in healthy donors. Study-level information: An early data release held some 85 million unique TCRs from HLA-typed donors.

Germline CDR1 LNHDA, CDR2 SQIVND (reference sequence). This CDR3 spans 17 amino acids. V lost 8 bases and J 1 base, leaving 21 bases between the germline ends. Primers included in the PCR were 60 Vbeta and 13 Jbeta primers. Generated by immunoSEQ multiplex PCR, the TCRdb table keeps only in-frame clones and is missing some. Of roughly 170,000 clones in the sample, about 80% were seen once. Study-wide results and limits: Most TCR sequences were seen very rarely across donors, but some public TCRs occurred in many. Being productive about 87% or about 30% of the time was typical of most TCR beta V segments in an earlier analysis. Immune exposure data for these donors was limited to CMV serostatus.

In regard to this clone: Its specificity is not known.

Material: PBMCs. The TCR originated in a man aged 25-45 years in good health and CMV-seronegative. The V and J genes are TRBV19 and TRBJ2-1; TRBD2 might be the D (6 bases). Written as DNA, the CDR3 is TGTGCCAGTGGCGTACTCTCCGGGAGAGGGTCCTACAATGAGCAGTTCTTC. Residues: CASGVLSGRGSYNEQFF.